This is a list of T cell receptor beta chains from one sample in a study of OX40 agonist ivuxolimab in advanced cancers. Using immunoSEQ multiplex PCR, the repertoire was profiled, and TCRdb retains in-frame clones only, with some absent. The sample holds some 60,000 clones; 85% are singletons and the top ten take approximately 3.6%. Sequencing was performed on CD4+ or CD8+ T cells sorted from blood, taken in a trial of the OX40 agonist ivuxolimab. The source of these receptors is an adult with an advanced solid tumor such as melanoma, head and neck, liver or kidney cancer. Each CDR3 is given with its conserved first and last residue. Each record gives: clone size, D gene, V gene, J gene, CDR3 protein, CDR3 DNA. D genes are given only for firm matches. For some rows the clone size is stated as once, few or many, or as a class when expanded; others skip it.

-	TRBD1	TRBV6-5	TRBJ1-2	CASSSPQGAGSGYTF	TGTGCCAGCAGTTCACCTCAGGGGGCGGGAAGCGGCTACACCTTC
-	-	TRBV12-2	TRBJ2-1	CASRLEASGSCEQFF	TGTGCAAGTCGCTTAGAGGCTAGCGGGAGCTGTGAGCAGTTCTTC
-	-	TRBV19	TRBJ2-3	CASSTSDRGNGDTQYF	TGTGCCAGTAGTACCTCCGACAGAGGGAATGGAGATACGCAGTATTTT
-	TRBD2	TRBV7-9	TRBJ2-1	CASSETSGRSYNEQFF	TGTGCCAGCAGCGAGACTAGCGGACGCTCCTACAATGAGCAGTTCTTC
-	-	TRBV9	TRBJ1-2	CASSASGGAYGYTF	TGTGCCAGCAGCGCCTCTGGTGGGGCCTATGGCTACACCTTC
-	-	TRBV5-1	TRBJ2-1	CASSSDPGRYNEQFF	TGCGCCAGCAGCTCTGATCCCGGGCGATACAATGAGCAGTTCTTC
-	-	TRBV19	TRBJ1-1	CASTKGFMNTEAFF	TGTGCCAGTACCAAGGGGTTTATGAACACTGAAGCTTTCTTT
-	-	TRBV27	TRBJ1-5	CASSGRTLGGNQPQHF	TGTGCCAGCAGCGGGAGGACCCTTGGCGGCAATCAGCCCCAGCATTTT
-	-	TRBV5-6	TRBJ2-1	CASSLGTNQFF	TGTGCCAGCAGCCTCGGGACCAACCAGTTCTTC
-	-	TRBV2	TRBJ1-5	CASTADSNQPQHF	TGTGCCAGCACGGCAGATAGCAATCAGCCCCAGCATTTT
-	TRBD1	TRBV11-2	TRBJ1-6	CASSLEWDRRAPLHF	TGTGCCAGCAGCTTAGAATGGGACAGGCGGGCACCCCTCCACTTT
-	-	TRBV4-1	TRBJ2-3	CASSQPIGTLSTDTQYF	TGCGCCAGCAGCCAGCCCATAGGGACTTTAAGCACAGATACGCAGTATTTT
-	TRBD1	TRBV28	TRBJ1-4	CASSWDSSNEKLFF	TGTGCCAGCAGTTGGGACAGTAGTAATGAAAAACTGTTTTTT
once	-	TRBV2	TRBJ2-7	CASSEVGPEQYF	TGTGCCAGCAGTGAAGTGGGGCCGGAGCAGTACTTC
-	-	TRBV27	TRBJ2-3	CASSSYTDTQYF	TGTGCCAGCAGTTCTTACACAGATACGCAGTATTTT
-	TRBD2	TRBV7-3	TRBJ2-2	CASSPGLATGELFF	TGTGCCAGCAGCCCAGGACTAGCGACCGGGGAGCTGTTTTTT
-	TRBD1	TRBV5-6	TRBJ1-1	CASTNRQGWGTEAFF	TGTGCCAGCACCAACCGACAGGGTTGGGGTACTGAAGCTTTCTTT
-	-	TRBV28	TRBJ2-7	CASSLEGGTSSYEQYF	TGTGCCAGCAGTTTAGAGGGCGGTACGAGCTCCTACGAGCAGTACTTC
-	-	TRBV10-3	TRBJ1-6	CAIRPDNNSPLHF	TGTGCCATCAGGCCAGACAATAATTCACCCCTCCACTTT
-	-	TRBV4-2	TRBJ1-6	CASSQSTPYSPLHF	TGTGCCAGCAGCCAGTCAACACCTTATTCACCCCTCCACTTT
once	TRBD2	TRBV7-3	TRBJ2-2	CASSQTSYVNTGELFF	TGTGCCAGCAGCCAGACTAGCTATGTAAATACCGGGGAGCTGTTTTTT
few	-	TRBV27	TRBJ2-7	CASSLFATYEQYF	TGTGCCAGCAGCCTCTTCGCGACCTACGAGCAGTACTTC
once	-	TRBV5-5	TRBJ2-2	CASSLEGRNTGELFF	TGTGCCAGCAGCTTGGAGGGACGTAACACCGGGGAGCTGTTTTTT
-	TRBD2	TRBV27	TRBJ2-7	CASSWTSGGAYEQYF	TGTGCCAGCAGTTGGACTAGCGGAGGGGCCTACGAGCAGTACTTC
-	TRBD1	TRBV7-2	TRBJ1-3	CASSSARDSGNTIYF	TGTGCCAGCAGCTCCGCGCGGGACAGTGGAAACACCATATATTTT
-	-	TRBV12-5	TRBJ1-1	CASGLNWGAGTEAFF	TGTGCTAGTGGTTTGAATTGGGGGGCAGGCACTGAAGCTTTCTTT
few	-	TRBV30	TRBJ2-3	CAWINDDEGSTQYF	TGTGCCTGGATCAACGATGACGAGGGGAGTACGCAGTATTTT
-	-	TRBV10-3	TRBJ1-3	CAISEGNTIYF	TGTGCCATCAGTGAGGGAAACACCATATATTTT
-	-	TRBV19	TRBJ2-1	CASTNRGSLGNEQFF	TGTGCCAGTACCAATCGGGGTAGCCTCGGCAATGAGCAGTTCTTC
once	-	TRBV11-2	TRBJ2-7	CASSLGSLEQYF	TGTGCCAGCAGTCTCGGTTCCCTTGAGCAGTACTTC
-	TRBD1	TRBV28	TRBJ2-1	CASIQTGPYNEQFF	TGTGCCAGCATCCAGACAGGGCCCTACAATGAGCAGTTCTTC
-	TRBD2	TRBV9	TRBJ2-5	CASSALAGGNQETQYF	TGTGCCAGCAGCGCCCTAGCGGGGGGTAACCAAGAGACCCAGTACTTC
-	-	TRBV5-8	TRBJ1-6	CASSKGRARRDSPLHF	TGTGCCAGCAGTAAAGGCAGGGCGCGCCGGGATTCACCCCTCCACTTT
-	TRBD2	TRBV4-1	TRBJ2-1	CASSQGAAGGNEQFF	TGCGCCAGCAGCCAAGGGGCGGCGGGAGGCAATGAGCAGTTCTTC
-	-	TRBV7-2	TRBJ2-5	CASSSSLGGETQYF	TGTGCCAGCAGCTCGTCGTTAGGGGGGGAGACCCAGTACTTC
-	TRBD1	TRBV6-5	TRBJ1-2	CASSSNRDRIYYGYTF	TGTGCCAGCAGTTCGAACCGGGACAGGATATACTATGGCTACACCTTC
-	-	TRBV7-3	TRBJ2-1	CASSPKPPSSRNSYNEQFF	TGTGCCAGCAGCCCTAAACCCCCTAGCTCGAGGAACTCCTACAATGAGCAGTTCTTC
-	-	TRBV19	TRBJ1-5	CASTDPGESYMSNQPQHF	TGTGCCAGTACGGATCCAGGGGAGAGTTATATGAGCAATCAGCCCCAGCATTTT
-	-	TRBV2	TRBJ2-7	CASGQTLSSYEQYF	TGTGCCAGCGGACAGACCTTAAGCTCCTACGAGCAGTACTTC
-	-	TRBV5-6	TRBJ2-3	CASSPTFQGEDTQYF	TGTGCCAGCAGCCCAACGTTTCAGGGAGAAGATACGCAGTATTTT
-	-	TRBV18	TRBJ2-2	CASSPLLGATGELFF	TGTGCCAGCTCACCACTACTAGGGGCCACCGGGGAGCTGTTTTTT